The sequence of this TCR beta chain was determined in a study of T cell changes during pregnancy in multiple sclerosis. Germline trimming cut 6 bases from V and 4 bases from J; bases unmatched to any gene: 12. Germline V CDR1 and CDR2: SQVTM, ANQGSEA. The CDR3 runs 15 residues. The method was immunoSEQ multiplex PCR; TCRdb's version includes in-frame clones alone and lacks a portion of them. The sample comprises 70,000 to 95,000 clones, 80% to 95% of which are singletons, and approximately 0.47% rests with the top ten. The chain couples TRBV29-1 to TRBJ1-2; TRBD1 agrees at 9 bases. The sequencing here drew on CD4+ T cells from peripheral blood mononuclear cells, taken in the second trimester of pregnancy. The clonotype originates from a female donor with multiple sclerosis, enrolled in a pregnancy study. This CDR3 reads CSVLRQGGDSYGYTF. The CDR3, as DNA: TGCAGCGTGTTAAGACAGGGGGGAGATTCCTATGGCTACACCTTC.